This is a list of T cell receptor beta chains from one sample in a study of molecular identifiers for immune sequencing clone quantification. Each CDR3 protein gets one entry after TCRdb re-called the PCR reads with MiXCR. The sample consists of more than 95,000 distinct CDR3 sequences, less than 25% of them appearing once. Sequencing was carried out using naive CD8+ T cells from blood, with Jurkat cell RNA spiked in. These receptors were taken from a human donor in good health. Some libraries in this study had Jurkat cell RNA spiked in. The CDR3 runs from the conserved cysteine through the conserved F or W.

CDR3 protein: CASSIGGCNEQFF
J gene: TRBJ2-1
V gene: TRBV19

CDR3 protein: CASSEGHGDTQYF
J gene: TRBJ2-3
V gene: TRBV19

CDR3 protein: CASSFRQGGEQYF
J gene: TRBJ2-7
V gene: TRBV28

CDR3 protein: CASKEDTQYF
J gene: TRBJ2-3
V gene: TRBV2

CDR3 protein: CASSQDSSGKANTEAFF
J gene: TRBJ1-1
V gene: TRBV4-1

CDR3 protein: CAGLKTGSEKLFF
J gene: TRBJ1-4
V gene: TRBV7-9

CDR3 protein: CASSFRMRRSSTDTQYF
J gene: TRBJ2-3
V gene: TRBV28

CDR3 protein: CAWSLTENTEAFF
J gene: TRBJ1-1
V gene: TRBV30

CDR3 protein: CASSIAGVAYNEQFF
J gene: TRBJ2-1
V gene: TRBV19

CDR3 protein: CASTDTGGGGSYNTDTQYF
J gene: TRBJ2-3
V gene: TRBV12-3/TRBV12-4

CDR3 protein: CASSLSAGVRGNRPQHF
J gene: TRBJ1-5
V gene: TRBV27

CDR3 protein: CASSQVGESTDTQYF
J gene: TRBJ2-3
V gene: TRBV4-1

CDR3 protein: CATGTLGGVAAFF
J gene: TRBJ1-1
V gene: TRBV6-4

CDR3 protein: CASSLGPAQREGRIYEQYF
J gene: TRBJ2-7
V gene: TRBV7-6

CDR3 protein: CASSGASGTSTDTQYF
J gene: TRBJ2-3
V gene: TRBV2

CDR3 protein: CAGSLELASETQYF
J gene: TRBJ2-5
V gene: TRBV5-5